A selection of T cell receptor beta chains follows, all from one sample in a study of siplizumab effects on memory and regulatory T cells. Measured with immunoSEQ multiplex PCR; TCRdb has only the in-frame clones, and not every one. The sample contains roughly 120,000 clones, roughly 92% of which appear only once. Sequencing was carried out using CD4+ T cells sorted from blood. The receptors shown here come from a human donor in good health. CDR3s include the opening cysteine and the closing phenylalanine or tryptophan. The order of the fields is J gene, D gene, V gene, CDR3 protein, CDR3 DNA. D genes are given only for firm matches.

j_gene: TRBJ2-2; d_gene: TRBD2; v_gene: TRBV18; CDR3aa: CASSEGTSGRTAGELFF; CDR3nt: TGTGCCAGCTCAGAGGGGACTAGCGGGAGAACGGCCGGGGAGCTGTTTTTT
j_gene: TRBJ2-2; d_gene: -; v_gene: TRBV19; CDR3aa: CASSMGRAGTGELFF; CDR3nt: TGTGCCAGTAGTATGGGCAGGGCAGGGACCGGGGAGCTGTTTTTT
j_gene: TRBJ2-3; d_gene: TRBD1; v_gene: TRBV6-6; CDR3aa: CASSSQGADTQYF; CDR3nt: TGTGCCAGCAGTAGTCAGGGGGCAGATACGCAGTATTTT
j_gene: TRBJ1-5; d_gene: TRBD1; v_gene: TRBV30; CDR3aa: CAWSPNRRRGQGCQPQHF; CDR3nt: TGTGCCTGGAGTCCTAATAGGCGCAGGGGGCAGGGGTGTCAGCCCCAGCATTTT
j_gene: TRBJ1-5; d_gene: -; v_gene: TRBV18; CDR3aa: CASSPAGGGNQPQHF; CDR3nt: TGTGCCAGCTCACCGGCCGGTGGGGGCAATCAGCCCCAGCATTTT
j_gene: TRBJ1-1; d_gene: TRBD1; v_gene: TRBV18; CDR3aa: CASSPNKGAGTEAFF; CDR3nt: TGTGCCAGCTCACCGAATAAGGGGGCAGGGACTGAAGCTTTCTTT
j_gene: TRBJ2-7; d_gene: TRBD1; v_gene: TRBV5-4; CDR3aa: CASSLAGQGSYEQYF; CDR3nt: TGTGCCAGCAGCTTGGCGGGACAGGGCTCCTACGAGCAGTACTTC
j_gene: TRBJ2-7; d_gene: -; v_gene: TRBV25-1; CDR3aa: CASRKLDSYEQYF; CDR3nt: TGTGCCAGCAGGAAACTCGACTCCTACGAGCAGTACTTC
j_gene: TRBJ1-2; d_gene: -; v_gene: TRBV9; CDR3aa: CASSSTVYGYTF; CDR3nt: TGTGCCAGCAGCTCGACTGTCTATGGCTACACCTTC
j_gene: TRBJ2-5; d_gene: -; v_gene: TRBV5-1; CDR3aa: CASSLVPGYQETQYF; CDR3nt: TGCGCCAGCAGCTTGGTCCCAGGGTACCAAGAGACCCAGTACTTC